This TCR beta chain was found in a study of cytomegalovirus exposure and HLA in healthy donors. Amplification used 60 Vbeta primers and 13 Jbeta primers. Some clones are missing from TCRdb's copy, which holds only in-frame ones; the method was immunoSEQ multiplex PCR. The data show more than 150,000 clones, roughly 79% seen once. The CDR3 totals 13 residues. Germline V lookup: CDR1 WSHSY, CDR2 SAAADI. Trimming took 7 bases from V and 5 from J; bases not matched to a gene: 3. What was sequenced was PBMCs. The receptor was derived from a man aged 35 to 55 in good health and CMV-seronegative. The chain is built from TRBV10-2 and TRBJ2-1; 9 bases align to TRBD2. The CDR3 is CASTLAGNNEQFF. The CDR3 coding sequence is TGCGCCAGCACCCTAGCGGGGAACAATGAGCAGTTCTTC.